The clone carrying this TCR beta chain was observed a handful of times. Its antigen is still unknown. This entry belongs to a study of shared clonotypes between healthy human individuals. The germline V and J ends were trimmed by 5 bases and 3 bases, with 2 bases remaining between them. The CDR3 runs to 11 residues. Germline V CDR1 and CDR2: MNHNY, SVGAGI (reference sequence). Findings of the study overall: The sharing of 4.5% to 5.5% of naive CD4 clonotypes was seen across a handful of donors.

Profiling relied on immunoSEQ multiplex PCR, and the TCRdb table lists in-frame clones only, not all of them. The table lists about 1 million clones, about 75% of them singletons. The chain is built from TRBV6-6 and TRBJ1-5; D gene ambiguous. Sequencing was performed on memory CD4+ T cells sorted from blood. This sample's subset: CD45RA-negative fraction. The clonotype originates from a man younger than 30 in good health. CDR3 region: CASSNNQPQHF. CDR3 in DNA: TGTGCCAGCAGTAACAATCAGCCCCAGCATTTT.